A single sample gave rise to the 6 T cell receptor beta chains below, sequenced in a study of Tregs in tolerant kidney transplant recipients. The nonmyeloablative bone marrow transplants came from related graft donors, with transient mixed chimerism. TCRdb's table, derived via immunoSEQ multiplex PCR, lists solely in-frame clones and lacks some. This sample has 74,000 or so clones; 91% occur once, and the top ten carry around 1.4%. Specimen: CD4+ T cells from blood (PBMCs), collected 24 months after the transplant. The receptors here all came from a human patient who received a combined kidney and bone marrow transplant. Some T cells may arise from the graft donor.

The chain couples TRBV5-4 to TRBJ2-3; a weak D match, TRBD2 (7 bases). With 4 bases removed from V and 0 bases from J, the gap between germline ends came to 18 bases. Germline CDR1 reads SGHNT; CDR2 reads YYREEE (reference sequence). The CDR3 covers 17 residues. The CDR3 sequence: CASSLQLGGASTDTQYF. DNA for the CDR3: TGTGCCAGCAGCCTTCAACTAGGGGGGGCTAGCACAGATACGCAGTATTTT.

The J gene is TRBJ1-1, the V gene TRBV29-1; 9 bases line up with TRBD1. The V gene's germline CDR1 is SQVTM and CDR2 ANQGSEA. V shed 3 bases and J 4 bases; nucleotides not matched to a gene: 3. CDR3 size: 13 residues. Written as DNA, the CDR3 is TGCAGCGTTGAGAAACAGGGGGCCACTGAAGCTTTCTTT. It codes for CSVEKQGATEAFF.

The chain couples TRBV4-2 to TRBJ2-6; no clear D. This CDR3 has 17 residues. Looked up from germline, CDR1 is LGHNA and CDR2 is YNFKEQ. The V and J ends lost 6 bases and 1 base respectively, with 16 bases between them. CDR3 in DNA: TGTGCCAGCAGTCTACGTTCCGCAAAGTCTGGGGCCAACGTCCTGACTTTC. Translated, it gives CASSLRSAKSGANVLTF.

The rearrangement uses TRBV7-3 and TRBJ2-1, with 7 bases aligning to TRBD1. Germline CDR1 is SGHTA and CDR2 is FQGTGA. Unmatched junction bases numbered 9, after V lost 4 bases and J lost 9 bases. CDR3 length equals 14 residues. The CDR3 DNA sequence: TGTGCCAGCAGCTCCCGGACAGGAATGAGTGAGCAGTTCTTC. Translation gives CASSSRTGMSEQFF.

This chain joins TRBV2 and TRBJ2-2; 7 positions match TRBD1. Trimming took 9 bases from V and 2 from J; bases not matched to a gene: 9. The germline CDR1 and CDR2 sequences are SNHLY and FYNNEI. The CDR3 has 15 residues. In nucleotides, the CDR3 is TGTGCCAGTTACGACAGGGCCACAAACACCGGGGAGCTGTTTTTT. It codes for CASYDRATNTGELFF.

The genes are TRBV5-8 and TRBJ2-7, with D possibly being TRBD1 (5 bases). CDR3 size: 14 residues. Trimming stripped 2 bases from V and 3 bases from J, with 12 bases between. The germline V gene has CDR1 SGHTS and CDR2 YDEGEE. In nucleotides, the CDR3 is TGTGCCAGCAGCTTAGAAACAGGAGTCTACGAGCAGTACTTC. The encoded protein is CASSLETGVYEQYF.